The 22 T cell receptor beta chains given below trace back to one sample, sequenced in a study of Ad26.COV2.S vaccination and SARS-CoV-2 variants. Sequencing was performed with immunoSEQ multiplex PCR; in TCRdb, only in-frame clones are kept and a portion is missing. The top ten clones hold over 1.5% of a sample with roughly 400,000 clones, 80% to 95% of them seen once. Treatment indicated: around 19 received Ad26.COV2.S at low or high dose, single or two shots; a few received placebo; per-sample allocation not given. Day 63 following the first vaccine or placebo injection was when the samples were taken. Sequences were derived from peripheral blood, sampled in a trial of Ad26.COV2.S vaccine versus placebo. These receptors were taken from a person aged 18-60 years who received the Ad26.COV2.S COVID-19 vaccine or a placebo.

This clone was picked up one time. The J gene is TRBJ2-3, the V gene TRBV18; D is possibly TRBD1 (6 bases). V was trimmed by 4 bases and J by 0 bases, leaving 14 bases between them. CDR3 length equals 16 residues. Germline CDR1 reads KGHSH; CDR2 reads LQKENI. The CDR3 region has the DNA TGTGCCAGCTCACTCCAGGGGTGGCTGAGCACAGATACGCAGTATTTT. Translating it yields CASSLQGWLSTDTQYF.

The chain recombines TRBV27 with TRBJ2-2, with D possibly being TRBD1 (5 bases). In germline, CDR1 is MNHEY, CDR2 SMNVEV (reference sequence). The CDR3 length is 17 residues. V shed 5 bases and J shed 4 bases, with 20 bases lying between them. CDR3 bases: TGTGCCAGCAGTATTGAACAGGCCCGGTCAGTCACCGGGGAGCTGTTTTTT. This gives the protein CASSIEQARSVTGELFF.

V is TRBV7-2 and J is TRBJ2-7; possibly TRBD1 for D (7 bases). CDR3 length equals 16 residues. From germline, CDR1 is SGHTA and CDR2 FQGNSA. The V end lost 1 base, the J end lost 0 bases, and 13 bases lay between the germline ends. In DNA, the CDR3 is TGTGCCAGCAGCTTAGGGAGGGACAGAAACTCCTACGAGCAGTACTTC. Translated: CASSLGRDRNSYEQYF.

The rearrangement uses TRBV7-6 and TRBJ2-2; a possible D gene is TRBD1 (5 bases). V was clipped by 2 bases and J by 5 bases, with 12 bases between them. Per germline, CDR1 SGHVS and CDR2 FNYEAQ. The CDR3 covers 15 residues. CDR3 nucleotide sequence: TGTGCCAGCAGCTTATATACAGGAGAAACCGGGGAGCTGTTTTTT. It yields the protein CASSLYTGETGELFF.

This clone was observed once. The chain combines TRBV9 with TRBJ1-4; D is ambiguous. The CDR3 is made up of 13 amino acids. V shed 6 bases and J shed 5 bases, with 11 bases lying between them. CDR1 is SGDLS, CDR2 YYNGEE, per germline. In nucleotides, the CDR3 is TGTGCCAGCAACCCGTCCGGGAATGAAAAACTGTTTTTT. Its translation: CASNPSGNEKLFF.

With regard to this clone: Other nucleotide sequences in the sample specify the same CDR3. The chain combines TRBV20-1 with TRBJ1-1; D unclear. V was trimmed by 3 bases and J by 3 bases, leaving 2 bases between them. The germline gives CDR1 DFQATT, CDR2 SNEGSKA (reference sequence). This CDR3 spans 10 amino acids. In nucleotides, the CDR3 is TGCAGTGCTAGGGACACTGAAGCTTTCTTT. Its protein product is CSARDTEAFF.

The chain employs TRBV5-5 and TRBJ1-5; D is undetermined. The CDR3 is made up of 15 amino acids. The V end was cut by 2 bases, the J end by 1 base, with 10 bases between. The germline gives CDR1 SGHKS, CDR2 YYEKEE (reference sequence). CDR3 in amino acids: CASSFALLSNQPQHF. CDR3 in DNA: TGTGCCAGCAGCTTTGCGCTACTAAGCAATCAGCCCCAGCATTTT.

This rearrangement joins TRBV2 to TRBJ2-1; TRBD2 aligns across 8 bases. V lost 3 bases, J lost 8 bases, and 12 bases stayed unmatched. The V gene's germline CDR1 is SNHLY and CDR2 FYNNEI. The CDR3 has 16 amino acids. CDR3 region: CASSDGVAGLGHEQFF. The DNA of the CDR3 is TGTGCCAGCAGTGACGGGGTAGCGGGGTTGGGCCATGAGCAGTTCTTC.

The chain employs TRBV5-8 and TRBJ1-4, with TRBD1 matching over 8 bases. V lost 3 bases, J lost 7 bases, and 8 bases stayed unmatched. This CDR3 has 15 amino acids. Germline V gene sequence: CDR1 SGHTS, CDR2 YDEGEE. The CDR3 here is CASSSTGAGIEKLFF. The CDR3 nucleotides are TGTGCCAGCAGCTCGACAGGGGCTGGGATTGAAAAACTGTTTTTT.

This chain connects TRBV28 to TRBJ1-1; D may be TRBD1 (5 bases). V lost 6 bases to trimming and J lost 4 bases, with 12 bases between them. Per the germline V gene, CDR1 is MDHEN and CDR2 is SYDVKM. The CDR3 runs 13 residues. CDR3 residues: CASRPRVSTEAFF. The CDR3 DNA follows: TGTGCCAGCAGGCCCAGGGTGAGCACTGAAGCTTTCTTT.

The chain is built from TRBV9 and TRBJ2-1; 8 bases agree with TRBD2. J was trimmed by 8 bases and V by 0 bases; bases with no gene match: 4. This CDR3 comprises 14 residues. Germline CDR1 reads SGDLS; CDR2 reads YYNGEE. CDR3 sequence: CASSVGTSFDEQFF. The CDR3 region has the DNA TGTGCCAGCAGCGTAGGGACTAGCTTCGATGAGCAGTTCTTC.

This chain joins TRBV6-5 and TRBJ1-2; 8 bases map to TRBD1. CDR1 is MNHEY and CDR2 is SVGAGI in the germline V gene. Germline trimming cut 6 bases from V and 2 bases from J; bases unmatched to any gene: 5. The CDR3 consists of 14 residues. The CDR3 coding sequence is TGTGCCAGCAGAGGACAGGGATTAAACTATGGCTACACCTTC. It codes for CASRGQGLNYGYTF.

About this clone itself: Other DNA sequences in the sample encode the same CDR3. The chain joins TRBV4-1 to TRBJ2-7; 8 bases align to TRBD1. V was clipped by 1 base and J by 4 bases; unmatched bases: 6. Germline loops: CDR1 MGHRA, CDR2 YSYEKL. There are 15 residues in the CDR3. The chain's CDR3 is CASSQGGTGGYEQYF. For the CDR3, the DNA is TGCGCCAGCAGCCAAGGCGGGACAGGAGGGTACGAGCAGTACTTC.

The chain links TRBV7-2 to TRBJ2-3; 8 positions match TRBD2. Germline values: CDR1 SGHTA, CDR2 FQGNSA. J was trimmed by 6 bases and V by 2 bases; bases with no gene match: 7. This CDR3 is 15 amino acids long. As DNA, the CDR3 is TGTGCCAGCAGCTTAACGGGGGGGCCTGTGGATACGCAGTATTTT. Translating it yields CASSLTGGPVDTQYF.

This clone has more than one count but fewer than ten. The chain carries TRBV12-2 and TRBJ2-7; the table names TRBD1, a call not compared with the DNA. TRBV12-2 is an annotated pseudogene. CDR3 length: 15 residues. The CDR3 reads CASRLAGQISYEQYF. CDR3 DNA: TGTGCAAGTCGCTTAGCGGGGCAAATCTCCTACGAGCAGTACTTC.

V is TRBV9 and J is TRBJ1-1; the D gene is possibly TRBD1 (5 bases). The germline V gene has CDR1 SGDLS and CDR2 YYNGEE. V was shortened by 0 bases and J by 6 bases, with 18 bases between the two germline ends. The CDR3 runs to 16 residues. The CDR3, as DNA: TGTGCCAGCAGCGTAGATGGCGCAGGGATGTACCCTGAAGCTTTCTTT. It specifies CASSVDGAGMYPEAFF.

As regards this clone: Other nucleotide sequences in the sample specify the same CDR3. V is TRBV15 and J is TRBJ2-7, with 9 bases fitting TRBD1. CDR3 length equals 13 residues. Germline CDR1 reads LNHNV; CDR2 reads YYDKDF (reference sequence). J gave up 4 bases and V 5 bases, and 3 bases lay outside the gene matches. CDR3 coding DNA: TGTGCCACCAGCCGGGACAGGGATTACGAGCAGTACTTC. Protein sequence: CATSRDRDYEQYF.

The CDR3 here is CASSISGLAGSQTQYF. In nucleotides, the CDR3 is TGTGCCAGCAGTATCTCGGGACTAGCGGGGTCACAGACCCAGTACTTC. This chain uses TRBV28 with TRBJ2-5, with 13 nucleotides matching TRBD2. The CDR3 contains 16 residues. Germline-derived CDR1 and CDR2 are MDHEN and SYDVKM. The trim removed 5 bases at V and 6 bases at J, leaving 9 bases unmatched.

The CDR3 DNA sequence: TGTGCCAGCAGCTCCACGGGGGGGCGGGGCACAGATACGCAGTATTTT. This sequence encodes CASSSTGGRGTDTQYF. V gene TRBV7-9 combines with J gene TRBJ2-3; 8 positions match TRBD2. Germline trimming cut 4 bases from V and 1 base from J; bases unmatched to any gene: 7. The CDR3 covers 16 residues. From germline, CDR1 is SEHNR and CDR2 FQNEAQ (reference sequence).

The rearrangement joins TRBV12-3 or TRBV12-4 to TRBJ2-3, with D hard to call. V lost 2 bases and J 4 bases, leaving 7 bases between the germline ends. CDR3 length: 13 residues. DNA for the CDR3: TGTGCCAGCAGTTTATTGGGATCAGATACGCAGTATTTT. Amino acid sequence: CASSLLGSDTQYF.

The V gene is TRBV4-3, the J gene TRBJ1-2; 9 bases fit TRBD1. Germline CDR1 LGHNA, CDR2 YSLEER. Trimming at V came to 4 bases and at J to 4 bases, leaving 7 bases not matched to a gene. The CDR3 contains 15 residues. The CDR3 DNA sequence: TGCGCCAGCAGCCTCAACAGGGGGCGAAGCTATGGCTACACCTTC. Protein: CASSLNRGRSYGYTF.

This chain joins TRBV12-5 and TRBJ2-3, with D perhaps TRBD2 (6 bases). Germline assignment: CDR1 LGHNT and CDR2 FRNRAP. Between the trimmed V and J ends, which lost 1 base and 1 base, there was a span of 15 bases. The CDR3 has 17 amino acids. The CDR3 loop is CASGLGLRGEGTDTQYF. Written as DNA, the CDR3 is TGTGCTAGTGGTTTGGGTCTACGCGGGGAGGGCACAGATACGCAGTATTTT.